This TCR beta chain stems from a study of cytomegalovirus exposure and HLA in healthy donors. Study-wide background: Among roughly 180 million T cells, an earlier analysis found approximately 110 million unique TCR beta sequences.

General study results and limits: The majority of TCR sequences were rare, yet some public TCRs appeared in many donors.

Germline lookup yields CDR1 WSHSY and CDR2 SAAADI. CDR3 length equals 12 residues. V lost 8 bases and J lost 4, with 8 bases in between. The PCR employed 60 Vbeta primers together with 13 Jbeta primers. The data were produced by immunoSEQ multiplex PCR, yet TCRdb's version contains in-frame clones alone and is incomplete. Of around 150,000 clones detected, about 75% appear once; the ten largest clones hold around 1.5%. Regarding this clone: Antigen: not known.

The chain has TRBV10-2 and TRBJ2-2; unclear D gene. Material for sequencing was PBMCs. The receptor was derived from a woman aged 35 to 49 in good health and CMV-seronegative. CDR3 bases: TGCGCCAGCCGTCTACTCACCGGGGAGCTGTTTTTT. This translates into CASRLLTGELFF.